These T cell receptor beta chains were read from a single sample in a study of Ad26.COV2.S vaccination and SARS-CoV-2 variants. TCRdb keeps only in-frame clones here, not all; method: immunoSEQ multiplex PCR. Seen here are around 340,000 clones, 85% to 90% observed once, and the top ten hold around 4.5%. The sample was peripheral blood, taken in a trial of Ad26.COV2.S vaccine versus placebo. The receptors were gathered from a person aged 18-65 years who received the Ad26.COV2.S COVID-19 vaccine or a placebo. Each CDR3 is given with its conserved first and last residue. D genes are given only for firm matches. Clone size appears in some rows only: once, few, many, or a class for an expanded clone.

d_call j_call v_call clone_size cdr3_nt cdr3_aa
. TRBJ1-2 TRBV18 . TGTGCCAGCTCAGAGGACGGAGCCTATGGCTACACCTTC CASSEDGAYGYTF
TRBD2 TRBJ2-2 TRBV9 once TGTGCCAGCAGCGTAGCCAGCGGGAGTTCCGGGGAGCTGTTTTTT CASSVASGSSGELFF
. TRBJ2-7 TRBV19 . TGTGCCAGTAGTATAAGCTTCAACACCTACGAGCAGTACTTC CASSISFNTYEQYF
. TRBJ2-3 TRBV7-9 . TGTGCCAGCAGCTTAGCGTCAGTGCCCACAGATACGCAGTATTTT CASSLASVPTDTQYF
TRBD1 TRBJ1-5 TRBV28 . TGTGCCAGCAGAGTGGGACAGGGGAGTCAGCCCCAGCATTTT CASRVGQGSQPQHF
. TRBJ2-7 TRBV28 once TGTGCCAGCAGTTGGCACTGGGGGGAAGACTCCTACGAGCAGTACTTC CASSWHWGEDSYEQYF
TRBD1 TRBJ1-1 TRBV28 . TGTGCCAGCAGTTCCGATCACGACAGGGTGAACACTGAAGCTTTCTTT CASSSDHDRVNTEAFF
. TRBJ1-1 TRBV12-3/TRBV12-4 . TGTGCCAGCAGCTCCGGGGTGGTGAGTGAAGCTTTCTTT CASSSGVVSEAFF
. TRBJ2-2 TRBV19 . TGTGCCAGTAGTATATCCACCGGGGAGCTGTTTTTT CASSISTGELFF
TRBD1 TRBJ2-7 TRBV30 . TGTGCCTGGGAGAGCCGGGACAGGGGCTACGAGCAGTACTTC CAWESRDRGYEQYF
. TRBJ2-7 TRBV14 . TGTGCCAGCAGCCCCGATCGGCTTATCACAAGCTCCTACGAGCAGTACTTC CASSPDRLITSSYEQYF
. TRBJ2-2 TRBV25-1 . TGTGCCAGCAGTGAACAGAACACCGGGGAGCTGTTTTTT CASSEQNTGELFF
TRBD1 TRBJ1-4 TRBV6-5 once TGTGCCAGCAGTCCGGGACAGGGGAATGAAAAACTGTTTTTT CASSPGQGNEKLFF
. TRBJ1-2 TRBV5-1 . TGCGCCAGCAGCGACCAAGACGGACCCTATGGCTACACCTTC CASSDQDGPYGYTF
. TRBJ1-3 TRBV5-1 few TGCGCCAGCAGCTTGGAGCTGGGGAACCCTGGAAACACCATATATTTT CASSLELGNPGNTIYF
TRBD1 TRBJ2-5 TRBV4-1 . TGCGCCAGCAGCCAAGATCTCACGACAGGGGTTTTAGAGACCCAGTACTTC CASSQDLTTGVLETQYF